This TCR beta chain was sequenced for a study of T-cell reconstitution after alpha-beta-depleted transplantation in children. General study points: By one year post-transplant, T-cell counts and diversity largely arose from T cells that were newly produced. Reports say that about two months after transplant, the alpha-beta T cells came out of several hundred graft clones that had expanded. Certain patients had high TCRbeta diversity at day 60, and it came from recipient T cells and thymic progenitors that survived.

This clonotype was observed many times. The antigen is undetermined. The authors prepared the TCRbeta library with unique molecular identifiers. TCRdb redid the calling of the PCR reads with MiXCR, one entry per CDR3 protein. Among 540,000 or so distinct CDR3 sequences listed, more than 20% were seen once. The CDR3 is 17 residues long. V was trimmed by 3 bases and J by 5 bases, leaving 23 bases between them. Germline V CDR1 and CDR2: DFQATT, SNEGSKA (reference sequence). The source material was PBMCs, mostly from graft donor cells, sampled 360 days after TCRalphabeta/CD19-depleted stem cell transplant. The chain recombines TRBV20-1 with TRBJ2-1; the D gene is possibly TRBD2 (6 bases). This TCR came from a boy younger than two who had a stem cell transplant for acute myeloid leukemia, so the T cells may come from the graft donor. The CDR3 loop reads CSASPWELASDHNEQFF. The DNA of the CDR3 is TGCAGTGCTAGTCCGTGGGAATTGGCTAGCGATCACAATGAGCAGTTCTTC.